The next 10 T cell receptor beta chains were all read from a single sample in a study of T-cell reconstitution after alpha-beta-depleted transplantation in children. During its preparation, the TCRbeta library received unique molecular identifiers. TCRdb processed the PCR reads anew with MiXCR; each CDR3 protein has one entry. This table has around 76,000 distinct CDR3 sequences, roughly 20% appearing once. The specimen comprised PBMCs, mostly from graft donor cells, sampled 360 days after TCRalphabeta/CD19-depleted stem cell transplant. These receptors were taken from a male patient aged 2-10 years who had a stem cell transplant for acute lymphoblastic leukemia, so the T cells may come from the graft donor.

The J gene is TRBJ2-1, the V gene TRBV5-1; D perhaps matches TRBD2 (6 bases). V was pared by 7 bases and J by 7 bases, with 9 bases between. This CDR3 has 11 residues. The germline V gene has CDR1 SGHRS and CDR2 YFSETQ. CDR3 sequence (DNA): TGCGCCAGCGTGACTAGTAATGAGCAGTTCTTC. As protein: CASVTSNEQFF. Looking up the rest from reference TRBV5-1 and TRBJ2-1 gives the full variable domain: KAGVTQTPRYLIKTRGQQVTLSCSPISGHRSVSWYQQTPGQGLQFLFEYFSETQRNKGNFPGRFSGRQFSNSRSEMNVSTLELGDSALYLCASVTSNEQFFGPGTRLTVL.

V gene TRBV12-3 or TRBV12-4 combines with J gene TRBJ2-1; 10 bases map to TRBD2. This CDR3 has 14 residues. Trimming took 7 bases from V and 7 from J; bases not matched to a gene: 7. The CDR3 reads CASTRLAGRNEQFF. CDR3 nucleotides: TGTGCCAGCACTCGACTAGCGGGCCGAAATGAGCAGTTCTTC.

This clonotype was found many times. The V gene is TRBV12-3 or TRBV12-4, the J gene TRBJ2-5, with D perhaps matching TRBD1 (5 bases). V dropped 4 bases and J dropped 4 bases, with 13 bases sitting between them. The CDR3 is made up of 14 amino acids. In DNA, the CDR3 is TGTGCCAGCAGTTCATTAGACAGAGGAGAGACCCAGTACTTC. Amino acids: CASSSLDRGETQYF.

This clonotype came up a few times. The chain recombines TRBV10-3 with TRBJ2-7; weak D call: TRBD2 (6 bases). Trimming removed 4 bases from V and 3 bases from J, with 7 bases in between. The CDR3 spans 12 residues. CDR1 ENHRY and CDR2 SYGVKD come from the germline V gene. The CDR3 DNA sequence: TGTGCCATCAGTGGGAGGGACTACGAGCAGTACTTC. Translated, it gives CAISGRDYEQYF.

V is TRBV20-1 and J is TRBJ1-1; 7 positions agree with TRBD1. The CDR3 is made up of 15 amino acids. Germline-derived CDR1 and CDR2 are DFQATT and SNEGSKA (reference sequence). Unmatched junction bases numbered 7, after V lost 3 bases and J lost 0 bases. The CDR3 region has the DNA TGCAGTGCTAGGAGGTCCGGGACAGTGAACACTGAAGCTTTCTTT. It codes for CSARRSGTVNTEAFF.

This clonotype occurred once. J is TRBJ2-7 and V is TRBV27; 10 nucleotides line up with TRBD2. Germline CDR1 reads MNHEY; CDR2 reads SMNVEV (reference sequence). This CDR3 is built from 20 residues. Trimming at V came to 5 bases and at J to 3 bases, leaving 22 bases not matched to a gene. CDR3 loop: CASSPRVTGTRLAGLYEQYF. The CDR3 region has the DNA TGTGCCAGCAGTCCCCGTGTAACAGGTACCCGACTAGCGGGCCTCTACGAGCAGTACTTC.

This clonotype was found a few times. The chain uses TRBV4-1 and TRBJ2-1; 13 bases match TRBD2. Germline-derived CDR1 and CDR2 are MGHRA and YSYEKL. The V segment lost 1 base and the J segment 9 bases; nucleotides outside the gene matches: 3. CDR3 length: 15 residues. CDR3 nucleotide sequence: TGCGCCAGCAGCCAAGGGACTAGCGGGAGCAGTGAGCAGTTCTTC. Translating it yields CASSQGTSGSSEQFF.

The chain combines TRBV29-1 with TRBJ1-4; D possibly corresponds to TRBD1 (5 bases). CDR1 and CDR2 (germline): SQVTM, ANQGSEA. Trimming pared 4 bases from V and 7 bases from J, leaving 13 bases between. The CDR3 runs 13 residues. CDR3 in DNA: TGCAGCGTTGTCTCCAGGGCGGGTGAAAAACTGTTTTTT. Its protein product is CSVVSRAGEKLFF.

Here the CDR3 DNA reads TGTGCCACCAGTGATGAGGGAAGCAATCAGCCCCAGCATTTT. Residues: CATSDEGSNQPQHF. The chain has TRBV24-1 and TRBJ1-5; D remains ambiguous. The CDR3 is made up of 14 amino acids. V gave up 3 bases and J gave up 1 base, with 6 bases separating them. In germline, CDR1 is KGHDR, CDR2 SFDVKD.

Only a few counts were recorded for this clonotype. This chain joins TRBV12-3 or TRBV12-4 and TRBJ2-1; D tentatively reads TRBD1 or TRBD2 (5 bases each). The V end lost 5 bases, the J end lost 0 bases, and 14 bases lay between the germline ends. The CDR3 is 16 amino acids. CDR3 loop: CASSNLGPVSYNEQFF. The DNA for the CDR3 is TGTGCCAGCAGTAACCTGGGACCCGTCTCCTACAATGAGCAGTTCTTC.